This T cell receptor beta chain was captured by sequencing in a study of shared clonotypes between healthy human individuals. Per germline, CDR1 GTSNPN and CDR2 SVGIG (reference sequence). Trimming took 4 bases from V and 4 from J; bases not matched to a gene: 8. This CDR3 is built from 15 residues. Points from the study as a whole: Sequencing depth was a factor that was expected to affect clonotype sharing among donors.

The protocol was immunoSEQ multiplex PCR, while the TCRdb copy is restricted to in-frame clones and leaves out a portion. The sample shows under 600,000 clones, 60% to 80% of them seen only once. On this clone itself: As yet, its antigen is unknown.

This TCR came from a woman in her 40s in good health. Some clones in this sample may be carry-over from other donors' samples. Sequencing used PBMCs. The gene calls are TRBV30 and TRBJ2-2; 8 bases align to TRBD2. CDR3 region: CAWTNGGGGTGELFF. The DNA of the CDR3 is TGTGCCTGGACCAACGGGGGGGGCGGCACCGGGGAGCTGTTTTTT.